Described below is a single T cell receptor beta chain sequence and its context. What it binds is not known. The repertoire was sequenced with immunoSEQ multiplex PCR; TCRdb's copy has only in-frame clones and lacks some. The sample carries a few hundred thousand clones, about four fifths recorded once. Trimming took off 2 bases at V and 5 bases at J, with 9 bases between the two ends. Germline V CDR1 and CDR2: LNHDA, SQIVND (reference sequence). There are 13 residues in the CDR3. The treatment denotes: around 19 received Ad26.COV2.S at low or high dose, single or two shots; 5 received placebo; per-sample allocation not given. Sample collection was performed on day 63 after the first vaccine or placebo injection. This adult donor, from Boston, was 18-55 years old. The entry originates in a study of Ad26.COV2.S vaccination and SARS-CoV-2 variants. Overall study context: COV1001, an Ad26.COV2.S trial, supplied this vaccine-arm donor. By the intramuscular route, Ad26.COV2.S was given once, or twice 56 days apart.

Study outcomes and limitations: Researchers cautioned that TCR breadth and depth analyses may have underestimated total T cell responses.

The rearrangement joins TRBV19 to TRBJ1-1; unclear D gene. This receptor was taken from a person between 18 and 65 years old who received the Ad26.COV2.S COVID-19 vaccine or a placebo. The sample consisted of peripheral blood, taken in a trial of Ad26.COV2.S vaccine versus placebo. The DNA for the CDR3 is TGTGCCAGTAGTATACGGGGAGGGACTGAAGCTTTCTTT. It yields the protein CASSIRGGTEAFF.